The entry that follows covers one T cell receptor (beta chain) sequence. This sample was included in a study of blood T cell repertoires in COVID-19. Across the study: Specimens from acute and convalescent COVID-19 originated in the United States, Italy and Spain. Nucleic acid was either cDNA or gDNA, and it came from T cells, B-cell-depleted T cells, or PBMCs.

J gave up 3 bases and V 5 bases, and 7 bases lay outside the gene matches. Germline V gene lookup returns CDR1 MNHEY and CDR2 SVGAGI. The CDR3 is made up of 14 amino acids. As handled by the study authors: Amplification with reference gene primers provided the estimates of nucleated cell counts. The method was immunoSEQ multiplex PCR; TCRdb's version includes in-frame clones alone and lacks a portion of them. V and J calls and clone size are as listed in that table; D and trimming were resolved from the DNA. Of under 350,000 clones in the sample, 75% to 90% are singletons; the top ten hold 4.6%. The origin of this receptor is a man aged 55-75 years who had recovered from COVID-19. V and J are TRBV6-5 and TRBJ2-7; 7 bases are a match to TRBD1. Sequencing was carried out using peripheral blood. The DNA of the CDR3 is TGTGCCAGCAGTCGACGACAGGGAAACTACGAGCAGTACTTC. It codes for CASSRRQGNYEQYF.